Presented here are 22 T cell receptor beta chains from one specimen sequenced in a study of T cells in Graves' hyperthyroidism and ophthalmopathy. TCR beta CDR3 sequences were amplified from RNA transcripts. First-round RT-PCR with HTBI primers amplified the TCR CDR3 region. TCRdb passed the multiplex PCR reads through MiXCR, listing each CDR3 protein once. The top ten hold roughly a third of the sample, which has under 400,000 distinct CDR3 sequences, 16% seen once. Material for sequencing was blood. The receptors here all came from a man under 40 with Graves' hyperthyroidism.

This clonotype was seen at least ten times. This chain links TRBV27 with TRBJ1-6; D uncertain. Trimming cost V 8 bases and J 2 bases, with 13 bases left between them. The CDR3 loop spans 15 amino acids. Germline V CDR1 and CDR2: MNHEY, SMNVEV (reference sequence). The CDR3 loop reads CASGEDLTYNSPLHF. The CDR3 region has the DNA TGTGCCAGCGGGGAAGACCTTACCTATAATTCACCCCTCCACTTT.

The gene calls are TRBV5-1 and TRBJ1-1; D is perhaps TRBD1 (5 bases). CDR1 and CDR2 from the germline V gene are SGHRS and YFSETQ. Trimming took 1 base from V and 7 from J, leaving 17 bases between them. The CDR3 has 15 amino acids. CDR3 bases: TGCGCCAGCAGCTTGTCCCAGGGTTTGAGAATTGAAGCTTTCTTT. It codes for CASSLSQGLRIEAFF.

V and J are TRBV7-9 and TRBJ1-3; TRBD1 might be the D (6 bases). The CDR3 is 15 amino acids. Germline V gives CDR1 SEHNR, CDR2 FQNEAQ (reference sequence). Trimming removed 4 bases at V and 0 bases at J, with 10 bases between. CDR3 bases: TGTGCCAGCAGCTGGAGGGGGTACTCTGGAAACACCATATATTTT. As protein: CASSWRGYSGNTIYF.

This clonotype appeared many times. The rearrangement joins TRBV6-1 to TRBJ2-7; the match to TRBD2 covers 14 bases. V trimming: 6 bases; J trimming: 3 bases; junction bases outside the gene matches: 1. The CDR3 runs 14 residues. The germline V gene has CDR1 MNHNS and CDR2 SASEGT. As DNA, the CDR3 is TGTGCCAGCAGGGGACTAGCGGGAGACTACGAGCAGTACTTC. Protein: CASRGLAGDYEQYF.

The chain links TRBV18 to TRBJ1-2; the match to TRBD1 covers 7 bases. Germline loops: CDR1 KGHSH, CDR2 LQKENI. The CDR3 has 14 residues. The trim removed 3 bases at V and 10 bases at J, leaving 11 bases unmatched. The CDR3 coding sequence is TGTGCCAGCTCACCCGGGACAGACCAAGGGCACTACACCTTC. It translates to CASSPGTDQGHYTF.

As concerns this clonotype: Given a much more abundant clone one base away, this may be a read error. The chain combines TRBV5-1 with TRBJ2-7, with no clear D. CDR3 length equals 14 residues. CDR1 and CDR2 from the germline V gene are SGHRS and YFSETQ. The CDR3 is CAGSFQGNGNEQYF. DNA of the CDR3: TGCGCCGGCAGCTTTCAAGGGAATGGGAATGAGCAGTACTTC.

This clonotype was counted many times. The chain recombines TRBV27 with TRBJ1-2; TRBD1 is a possible D gene (6 bases). Trimming shortened V by 3 bases and J by 4 bases, and 9 bases separated the two germline ends. Germline V CDR1 and CDR2: MNHEY, SMNVEV (reference sequence). This CDR3 has 13 amino acids. The CDR3 DNA sequence: TGTGCCAGCAGTTTTAGGGGGACCTATGGCTACACCTTC. Its protein product is CASSFRGTYGYTF.

This clonotype showed up just a few times. This chain links TRBV2 with TRBJ2-7; weak D call: TRBD1 (6 bases). This CDR3 spans 12 amino acids. Germline V lookup: CDR1 SNHLY, CDR2 FYNNEI. The germline V and J ends were trimmed by 6 bases and 3 bases, with 9 bases remaining between them. CDR3: CASRDSNYEQYF. The CDR3 bases are TGTGCCAGCAGGGACAGTAACTACGAGCAGTACTTC.

This clonotype was seen at least ten times. This chain links TRBV29-1 with TRBJ1-1; TRBD1 aligns across 11 bases. V gave up 7 bases and J gave up 4 bases; unmatched junction bases: 5. Per the germline V gene, CDR1 is SQVTM and CDR2 is ANQGSEA. The CDR3 contains 13 residues. This CDR3 reads CSAGQGEGTEAFF. CDR3 nucleotides: TGCAGCGCGGGACAGGGGGAAGGCACTGAAGCTTTCTTT.

This clonotype was seen a handful of times. V gene TRBV19 combines with J gene TRBJ1-4; D not certain. CDR3 length equals 14 residues. Trimming took off 3 bases at V and 7 bases at J, with 12 bases between the two ends. Per germline, CDR1 LNHDA and CDR2 SQIVND (reference sequence). CDR3 in DNA: TGTGCCAGTAGTATCGGTCCAATGGGTGAAAAACTGTTTTTT. It is translated as CASSIGPMGEKLFF.

Only a few counts were recorded for this clonotype. V is TRBV14 and J is TRBJ2-7; 7 bases match TRBD1. The CDR3 totals 17 residues. V dropped 6 bases and J dropped 7; count of bases not matched to a gene: 21. Germline V gives CDR1 SGHDN, CDR2 FVKESK. CDR3 coding DNA: TGTGCCAGCAGACACATGGGACAGTCGAACCCCTACGCTGAGCAGTACTTC. Its protein product is CASRHMGQSNPYAEQYF. The entire variable domain, with the rest obtained from reference TRBV14 and TRBJ2-7, is as follows: EAGVTQFPSHSVIEKGQTVTLRCDPISGHDNLYWYRRVMGKEIKFLLHFVKESKQDESGMPNNRFLAERTGGTYSTLKVQPAELEDSGVYFCASRHMGQSNPYAEQYFGPGTRLTVT.

This clonotype has at least ten counts. The rearrangement uses TRBV11-2 and TRBJ1-2; tentative D call: TRBD1 (6 bases). This CDR3 contains 12 residues. V shed 10 bases and J shed 7 bases, with 16 bases lying between them. The germline CDR1 and CDR2 sequences are SGHAT and FQNNGV. The CDR3 protein is CATRGRVGGYTF. DNA of the CDR3: TGTGCCACCAGGGGTAGGGTTGGTGGCTACACCTTC.

This clonotype was seen a handful of times. The chain carries TRBV24-1 and TRBJ2-2; 10 nucleotides align to TRBD2. The CDR3 runs to 17 residues. Germline V lookup: CDR1 KGHDR, CDR2 SFDVKD. Trimming took 0 bases from V and 7 from J; bases not matched to a gene: 7. The CDR3 loop is CATSDLPSGSSIGELFF. The DNA of the CDR3 is TGTGCCACCAGTGATTTGCCTAGCGGGAGTAGTATCGGGGAGCTGTTTTTT.

This clonotype was counted only a few times. This rearrangement joins TRBV24-1 to TRBJ2-1; 7 nucleotides match TRBD1. Germline CDR1 and CDR2: KGHDR and SFDVKD. The CDR3 has 14 amino acids. J gave up 5 bases and V 0 bases, and 0 bases lay outside the gene matches. CDR3 amino acids: CATSDLGQDNEQFF. CDR3 bases: TGTGCCACCAGTGATTTGGGACAGGACAATGAGCAGTTCTTC.

The CDR3 nucleotides are TGTGCCAGCAGTTTCCCGCGGGGGAATGAGCAGTTCTTC. Translated: CASSFPRGNEQFF. J is TRBJ2-1 and V is TRBV28, with TRBD2 identical over 7 bases. The CDR3 loop spans 13 amino acids. The J segment lost 7 bases and the V segment lost 3 bases, leaving 3 bases of the junction unmatched. CDR1 and CDR2 from the germline V gene are MDHEN and SYDVKM.

The chain is built from TRBV3-1 and TRBJ1-2; D call uncertain. Germline values: CDR1 LGHDT, CDR2 YNNKEL (reference sequence). V shed 2 bases and J shed 4 bases, with 8 bases lying between them. There are 13 residues in the CDR3. The CDR3 DNA is TGTGCCAGCAGCCAAATTGACACCTATGGCTACACCTTC. It translates to CASSQIDTYGYTF.

This clonotype was counted many times. This chain links TRBV5-1 with TRBJ2-1; D may be TRBD2 (6 bases). Germline CDR1 is SGHRS and CDR2 is YFSETQ. The CDR3 sequence is 14 residues long. V shed 4 bases and J shed 2 bases, with 10 bases lying between them. CDR3 in amino acids: CASSGGEPYNEQFF. CDR3 in DNA: TGCGCCAGCAGCGGAGGGGAGCCCTACAATGAGCAGTTCTTC.

This clonotype has at least ten counts. This chain connects TRBV3-1 to TRBJ2-5; D is possibly TRBD1 or TRBD2 (5 bases each). Germline V gene sequence: CDR1 LGHDT, CDR2 YNNKEL (reference sequence). Trimming took 3 bases from V and 10 from J, leaving 12 bases between them. The CDR3 covers 12 residues. CDR3 amino acids: CASSQRDRLQYF. The CDR3 coding sequence is TGTGCCAGCAGCCAGAGGGACCGCCTCCAGTACTTC.

In this sample, this clonotype turned up many times. The V and J genes are TRBV20-1 and TRBJ2-7; TRBD2 agrees at 7 bases. V was pared by 0 bases and J by 2 bases, with 7 bases of the junction left unmatched. The V gene's germline CDR1 is DFQATT and CDR2 SNEGSKA (reference sequence). This CDR3 is built from 15 residues. For the CDR3, the DNA is TGCAGTGCTAGAGATTCGGCTAGCGGTACCTACGAGCAGTACTTC. It is translated as CSARDSASGTYEQYF.

The chain employs TRBV6-1 and TRBJ1-4; TRBD1 might be the D (5 bases). The germline V gene has CDR1 MNHNS and CDR2 SASEGT. V was shortened by 5 bases and J by 4 bases, with 17 bases between the two germline ends. The CDR3 covers 16 residues. CDR3 sequence reads: CASSYTPGRGNEKLFF. The CDR3, as DNA: TGTGCCAGCAGTTATACGCCGGGACGGGGTAATGAAAAACTGTTTTTT.

This clonotype has a handful of counts. CDR3 DNA: TGCGCCAGCAGCGTGGATCCGGGACAGGGGGCGCGTATGGTCTACACCTTC. Its translation is CASSVDPGQGARMVYTF. The V and J genes are TRBV5-1 and TRBJ1-2; 12 nucleotides align to TRBD1. The CDR3 totals 17 residues. V was clipped by 4 bases and J by 10 bases; unmatched bases: 17. Germline assignment: CDR1 SGHRS and CDR2 YFSETQ.

This clonotype was counted many times. The rearrangement uses TRBV27 and TRBJ2-7; D possibly corresponds to TRBD1 (5 bases). Between the trimmed V and J ends, which lost 5 bases and 2 bases, there was a span of 16 bases. This CDR3 has 15 amino acids. Germline loops: CDR1 MNHEY, CDR2 SMNVEV (reference sequence). The CDR3 bases are TGTGCCAGCAGTCTCATGGCAGGGATTGCCTACGAGCAGTACTTC. Amino acids: CASSLMAGIAYEQYF.